These 17 T cell receptor beta chains were all obtained from the same sample, sequenced in a study of cytomegalovirus exposure and HLA in healthy donors. Both 60 Vbeta primers and 13 Jbeta primers went into the PCR. Sequencing was performed with immunoSEQ multiplex PCR; in TCRdb, only in-frame clones are kept and a portion is missing. The sample has roughly 160,000 clones; 77% are singletons. What was sequenced was PBMCs. The receptors were sampled from a man aged 50 to 59 in good health and CMV-seropositive.

The chain employs TRBV7-2 and TRBJ2-7; weak D call: TRBD1 (7 bases). The CDR3 length is 14 residues. The V end lost 4 bases, the J end lost 5 bases, and 15 bases lay between the germline ends. The V gene's germline CDR1 is SGHTA and CDR2 FQGNSA. The CDR3 protein is CASSYRQGGHEQYF. CDR3 nucleotides: TGTGCCAGCAGCTACCGACAGGGAGGCCACGAGCAGTACTTC.

This chain connects TRBV4-1 to TRBJ1-2; 9 nucleotides align to TRBD1. Germline V gene lookup returns CDR1 MGHRA and CDR2 YSYEKL. The CDR3 has 14 amino acids. V was pared by 4 bases and J by 2 bases, with 2 bases of the junction left unmatched. The CDR3 DNA sequence: TGCGCCAGCAGCCGGACAGGGGAAAACTATGGCTACACCTTC. This gives the protein CASSRTGENYGYTF.

To note about this clone: The junction departs from germline at one end; a sequencing error may be responsible. DNA of the CDR3: TGCGCCAGCAGCCAAGCCCCGGGACTTTGGCTCTTT. This encodes CASSQAPGLWLF. The chain carries TRBV4-3 and TRBJ1-5; D is possibly TRBD1 (5 bases). The CDR3 is made up of 12 amino acids. From germline, CDR1 is LGHNA and CDR2 YSLEER.

The genes are TRBV9 and TRBJ1-1; 10 nucleotides agree with TRBD1. CDR3 length: 15 amino acids. The germline CDR1 and CDR2 sequences are SGDLS and YYNGEE. Losses at the gene ends were 4 bases for V and 3 bases for J; bases not matched to a gene: 6. In nucleotides, the CDR3 is TGTGCCAGCAGCACCCGACAGGGGGCGTACACTGAAGCTTTCTTT. Translated, it gives CASSTRQGAYTEAFF.

The rearrangement links TRBV27 to TRBJ1-4; perhaps TRBD1 as D (6 bases). The germline V gene has CDR1 MNHEY and CDR2 SMNVEV (reference sequence). Trimming removed 4 bases from V and 8 bases from J, with 11 bases in between. This CDR3 has 13 amino acids. CDR3 sequence: CASSSSRGEKLFF. CDR3 in DNA: TGTGCCAGCAGTTCCAGCAGGGGCGAAAAACTGTTTTTT. Based on the CDR3 plus reference TRBV27 and TRBJ1-4, the full variable domain is EAQVTQNPRYLITVTGKKLTVTCSQNMNHEYMSWYRQDPGLGLRQIYYSMNVEVTDKGDVPEGYKVSRKEKRNFPLILESPSPNQTSLYFCASSSSRGEKLFFGSGTQLSVL.

V and J are TRBV6-1 and TRBJ2-5, with 10 bases matching TRBD2. The CDR3 is made up of 16 amino acids. V trimming: 3 bases; J trimming: 2 bases; junction bases outside the gene matches: 6. Germline CDR1 MNHNS, CDR2 SASEGT. CDR3 sequence reads: CASSDPLAGAQETQYF. DNA of the CDR3: TGTGCCAGCAGTGACCCTCTAGCGGGGGCACAAGAGACCCAGTACTTC.

V is TRBV13 and J is TRBJ2-5; 10 bases are shared with TRBD2. V lost 0 bases to trimming and J lost 1 base; unmatched junction nucleotides: 11. The CDR3 extends over 19 amino acids. The germline gives CDR1 PRHDT, CDR2 FYEKMQ (reference sequence). This chain's CDR3 is CASSLGLRRPSGGQETQYF. The CDR3 DNA sequence: TGTGCCAGCAGCTTAGGCCTAAGGAGGCCTAGCGGGGGCCAAGAGACCCAGTACTTC.

V usage is TRBV27 and J usage is TRBJ1-2; D is ambiguous. The ends were cut back, 2 bases at V and 0 bases at J, with 10 bases in the middle. The CDR3 covers 15 residues. Germline lookup yields CDR1 MNHEY and CDR2 SMNVEV (reference sequence). CDR3 in amino acids: CASSLGTGTNYGYTF. The CDR3 DNA sequence: TGTGCCAGCAGTTTAGGTACGGGAACTAACTATGGCTACACCTTC.

The chain has TRBV7-2 and TRBJ2-5; D is perhaps TRBD1 (5 bases). CDR3 length: 15 amino acids. V shed 7 bases and J shed 5 bases, with 20 bases lying between them. CDR1 is SGHTA, CDR2 FQGNSA, per germline. In nucleotides, the CDR3 is TGTGCCAGCACCGATCAGGGAATGGCTACGGAGACCCAGTACTTC. Residues: CASTDQGMATETQYF.

A single count supports this clone. This chain connects TRBV4-2 to TRBJ1-2; 9 positions match TRBD1. Germline values: CDR1 LGHNA, CDR2 YNFKEQ. The CDR3 has 14 amino acids. The V gene end was trimmed by 4 bases and the J gene end by 4 bases; junction bases not matched to a gene: 4. This CDR3 reads CASSPDRGRYGYTF. The CDR3 DNA follows: TGTGCCAGCAGCCCGGACAGGGGACGCTATGGCTACACCTTC.

The chain recombines TRBV6-6 with TRBJ1-5; a possible D gene is TRBD1 (6 bases). The V end lost 6 bases, the J end lost 5 bases, and 11 bases lay between the germline ends. The CDR3 is 13 amino acids. CDR1 and CDR2 (germline): MNHNY, SVGAGI (reference sequence). CDR3 sequence reads: CASSRTAYQPQHF. The CDR3 DNA sequence: TGTGCCAGCAGCCGGACAGCTTATCAGCCCCAGCATTTT.

V and J are TRBV4-3 and TRBJ2-2, with 8 nucleotides matching TRBD1. CDR1 and CDR2 (germline): LGHNA, YSLEER. V was pared by 6 bases and J by 5 bases, with 5 bases of the junction left unmatched. The CDR3 loop spans 14 amino acids. The CDR3 spells CASSRTGSTGELFF. The CDR3 DNA follows: TGCGCCAGCAGTCGGACAGGGTCGACCGGGGAGCTGTTTTTT.

A few counts support this clone. This sequence joins TRBV5-6 and TRBJ1-2; tentative D call: TRBD1 (5 bases). The CDR3 is made up of 15 amino acids. In germline, CDR1 is SGHDT, CDR2 YYEEEE. The germline V and J ends were trimmed by 4 bases and 4 bases, with 17 bases remaining between them. Written as DNA, the CDR3 is TGTGCCAGCAGCCCTACCCACCAGGGCGGCTATGGCTACACCTTC. Its translation is CASSPTHQGGYGYTF. The whole variable domain, remainder taken from reference TRBV5-6 and TRBJ1-2, is DAGVTQSPTHLIKTRGQQVTLRCSPKSGHDTVSWYQQALGQGPQFIFQYYEEEERQRGNFPDRFSGHQFPNYSSELNVNALLLGDSALYLCASSPTHQGGYGYTFGSGTRLTVV.

As DNA, the CDR3 is TGTGCCAGCAGCCGGGACAGGGGGACCGGGGAGCTGTTTTTT. Translated: CASSRDRGTGELFF. J is TRBJ2-2 and V is TRBV7-6; TRBD1 aligns across 11 bases. Germline assignment: CDR1 SGHVS and CDR2 FNYEAQ. The CDR3 is made up of 14 amino acids. Trimming at V came to 5 bases and at J to 5 bases, leaving 1 base not matched to a gene.

The rearrangement uses TRBV27 and TRBJ2-3; 9 nucleotides align to TRBD2. The V gene end was trimmed by 2 bases and the J gene end by 2 bases; junction bases not matched to a gene: 2. The germline V gene has CDR1 MNHEY and CDR2 SMNVEV (reference sequence). The CDR3 is 15 amino acids. The CDR3 bases are TGTGCCAGCAGTTTAGCGGGGGGGCCCACAGATACGCAGTATTTT. It encodes CASSLAGGPTDTQYF.

The chain joins TRBV4-3 to TRBJ2-5, with D perhaps matching TRBD2 (5 bases). Trimming took 8 bases from V and 5 from J, leaving 15 bases between them. This CDR3 contains 13 residues. CDR1 is LGHNA, CDR2 YSLEER, per germline. The CDR3 loop reads CASAQEGWETQYF. CDR3 nucleotides: TGCGCCAGCGCCCAAGAGGGCTGGGAGACCCAGTACTTC.

The rearrangement uses TRBV19 and TRBJ2-7; TRBD1 matches 9 bases. Trimming at V came to 10 bases and at J to 1 base, leaving 14 bases not matched to a gene. Germline V CDR1 and CDR2: LNHDA, SQIVND (reference sequence). The CDR3 contains 16 residues. In DNA form, the CDR3 reads TGTGCCACCGACGATTCGACGACAGGGGGGTCCTACGAGCAGTACTTC. It yields the protein CATDDSTTGGSYEQYF.